One sample yielded the 26 T cell receptor beta chains listed below, sequenced in a study of Graves' ophthalmopathy and Graves' hyperthyroidism. Amplification from RNA transcripts yielded the TCR beta CDR3 regions. HTBI-primed first-round RT-PCR preceded second-round multiplex PCR. MiXCR, run by TCRdb on the multiplex PCR reads, gives a single entry per CDR3 protein. Of 450,000 to 600,000 distinct CDR3 sequences in the sample, about two fifths were seen once. Source material: peripheral blood or thyroid tissue (not recorded which). Source of these receptors: an adult man with Graves' hyperthyroidism.

This clonotype showed up many times. The genes are TRBV29-1 and TRBJ2-7; a weak D match, TRBD1 (6 bases). Germline CDR1 SQVTM, CDR2 ANQGSEA. The CDR3 runs to 13 residues. Trimming cost V 7 bases and J 0 bases, with 13 bases left between them. The CDR3 DNA reads TGCAGCGCCGTGACAGGCAGCTCCTACGAGCAGTACTTC. Amino acids: CSAVTGSSYEQYF.

V usage is TRBV2 and J usage is TRBJ1-5; possible D gene TRBD1, 6 bases. The CDR3 contains 13 residues. Germline CDR1 reads SNHLY; CDR2 reads FYNNEI. Trimming removed 11 bases at V and 14 bases at J, with 25 bases between. Here the CDR3 DNA reads TGTGCCTGCCGAGAGGGGGGGGGCCACGATGAGCATTTT. Protein: CACREGGGHDEHF.

This clonotype was observed at least ten times. J is TRBJ2-2 and V is TRBV7-6; 7 bases are a match to TRBD2. The CDR3 runs to 15 residues. The germline gives CDR1 SGHVS, CDR2 FNYEAQ. The ends lost 2 bases at V and 4 bases at J; junction bases unmatched: 4. CDR3 region: CASSLSPSGTGELFF. The CDR3 coding sequence is TGTGCCAGCAGCTTATCCCCTAGCGGCACCGGGGAGCTGTTTTTT.

This clonotype has a count of ten or more. This rearrangement joins TRBV12-3 or TRBV12-4 to TRBJ1-2; D is unresolved. The length of the CDR3 is 12 residues. Between the trimmed V and J ends, which lost 1 base and 7 bases, there was a span of 7 bases. CDR3 nucleotides: TGTGCCAGCAGTTTAGGGGTCAGTGGCTACACCTTC. Encoded protein: CASSLGVSGYTF.

This chain joins TRBV14 and TRBJ1-1; D remains unclear. The length of the CDR3 is 15 residues. Germline V gene data show CDR1 as SGHDN and CDR2 as FVKESK. Trimming removed 0 bases from V and 4 bases from J, with 12 bases in between. The CDR3 loop reads CASSQENRASTEAFF. For the CDR3, the DNA is TGTGCCAGCAGCCAAGAAAACCGGGCCTCCACTGAAGCTTTCTTT.

The chain is built from TRBV10-3 and TRBJ1-2; 12 nucleotides line up with TRBD1. After removal of 10 bases from V and 5 bases from J, the junction contained 11 bases not matched to a gene. CDR1 is ENHRY, CDR2 SYGVKD, per germline. The CDR3 has 15 amino acids. The CDR3 DNA is TGTGCCAGCACACCGGGACAGGGGGCCTTTTATGGCTACACCTTC. Translation: CASTPGQGAFYGYTF.

This clonotype was seen ten or more times. CDR3 in amino acids: CSAGIDRAQPQHF. DNA of the CDR3: TGCAGTGCGGGGATCGACAGGGCTCAGCCCCAGCATTTT. The rearrangement links TRBV20-1 to TRBJ1-5; TRBD1 matches 7 bases. The V gene's germline CDR1 is DFQATT and CDR2 SNEGSKA (reference sequence). Losses at the gene ends were 6 bases for V and 6 bases for J; bases not matched to a gene: 8. The CDR3 contains 13 residues.

In this sample, this clonotype turned up many times. The chain couples TRBV5-6 to TRBJ2-2; D is uncertain. The CDR3 contains 14 residues. V was trimmed by 1 base and J by 8 bases, leaving 12 bases between them. The germline V gene has CDR1 SGHDT and CDR2 YYEEEE. For the CDR3, the DNA is TGTGCCAGCAGCTTGACCTGGGGATCAGGGGAGCTGTTTTTT. Translating gives CASSLTWGSGELFF.

The chain couples TRBV5-5 to TRBJ2-2; 10 bases are shared with TRBD2. Unmatched junction bases numbered 16, after V lost 5 bases and J lost 3 bases. The germline CDR1 and CDR2 sequences are SGHKS and YYEKEE (reference sequence). The CDR3 spans 19 residues. CDR3 sequence reads: CASRALIQREGSDTGELFF. The CDR3 nucleotides are TGTGCCAGCAGAGCCCTAATCCAGCGGGAGGGGTCTGACACCGGGGAGCTGTTTTTT.

V is TRBV2 and J is TRBJ2-7, with a possible D match to TRBD2 (6 bases). V lost 7 bases and J 4 bases, leaving 8 bases between the germline ends. The length of the CDR3 is 11 residues. The germline V gene encodes CDR1 SNHLY and CDR2 FYNNEI. CDR3: CASTGEYEQYF. The CDR3 DNA is TGTGCCAGCACGGGAGAGTACGAGCAGTACTTC.

This clonotype was recorded many times. The rearrangement links TRBV7-9 to TRBJ2-5; D not resolved. V lost 2 bases, J lost 1 base, and 8 bases lay in between. This CDR3 has 14 residues. Germline CDR1 SEHNR, CDR2 FQNEAQ (reference sequence). The CDR3 spells CASSLSDGQETQYF. CDR3 nucleotide sequence: TGTGCCAGCAGCTTATCGGACGGCCAAGAGACCCAGTACTTC. Filled out from reference TRBV7-9 and TRBJ2-5, the complete variable domain reads DTGVSQNPRHKITKRGQNVTFRCDPISEHNRLYWYRQTLGQGPEFLTYFQNEAQLEKSRLLSDRFSAERPKGSFSTLEIQRTEQGDSAMYLCASSLSDGQETQYFGPGTRLLVL.

This clonotype was observed at least ten times. The chain has TRBV6-1 and TRBJ1-2; 8 positions agree with TRBD1. The CDR3 length is 14 residues. The germline gives CDR1 MNHNS, CDR2 SASEGT. V lost 6 bases and J lost 6; bases outside the gene matches: 9. CDR3 sequence (DNA): TGTGCCAGCAGCGACCCCAGGGGGCTTGATGGCTACACCTTC. Translation gives CASSDPRGLDGYTF.

This clonotype has just a few counts. The chain uses TRBV19 and TRBJ2-2; D uncertain. Per germline, CDR1 LNHDA and CDR2 SQIVND (reference sequence). V was clipped by 7 bases and J by 0 bases, with 9 bases between them. The CDR3 sequence is 14 residues long. CDR3 amino acids: CASIGSSNTGELFF. The DNA of the CDR3 is TGTGCCAGTATTGGCAGTTCGAACACCGGGGAGCTGTTTTTT.

This chain uses TRBV24-1 with TRBJ2-1, with 10 bases that match TRBD2. CDR1 is KGHDR, CDR2 SFDVKD, per germline. The CDR3 has 16 residues. After removal of 4 bases from V and 7 bases from J, the junction contained 9 bases not matched to a gene. CDR3 in amino acids: CATSDSGLAVLNEQFF. Here the CDR3 DNA reads TGTGCCACCAGTGACTCCGGACTAGCGGTGCTTAATGAGCAGTTCTTC.

This clonotype has more than one count but fewer than ten. The genes are TRBV12-3 or TRBV12-4 and TRBJ2-7; 7 nucleotides line up with TRBD1. J gave up 0 bases and V 4 bases, and 9 bases lay outside the gene matches. This CDR3 is 16 amino acids long. The CDR3 is CASSWAPTGFSYEQYF. The CDR3 DNA reads TGTGCCAGCAGTTGGGCCCCGACAGGGTTCTCCTACGAGCAGTACTTC.

This clonotype was found many times. The rearrangement joins TRBV3-1 to TRBJ2-7; TRBD1 agrees at 8 bases. CDR3 size: 16 residues. Germline-derived CDR1 and CDR2 are LGHDT and YNNKEL (reference sequence). J was trimmed by 6 bases and V by 4 bases; bases with no gene match: 14. Here the CDR3 reads CASSRPPGQAMGEQYF. DNA of the CDR3: TGTGCCAGCAGCCGGCCACCGGGACAGGCTATGGGCGAGCAGTACTTC.

This clonotype was seen ten or more times. The chain employs TRBV7-2 and TRBJ1-5, with D hard to call. The CDR3 totals 13 residues. Trimming shortened V by 5 bases and J by 4 bases, and 9 bases separated the two germline ends. CDR1 and CDR2 from the germline V gene are SGHTA and FQGNSA. The chain's CDR3 is CASSPVINQPQHF. The CDR3 DNA is TGTGCCAGCAGCCCCGTAATAAATCAGCCCCAGCATTTT. The complete variable domain, with remaining parts taken from reference TRBV7-2 and TRBJ1-5, reads GAGVSQSPSNKVTEKGKDVELRCDPISGHTALYWYRQSLGQGLEFLIYFQGNSAPDKSGLPSDRFSAERTGGSVSTLTIQRTQQEDSAVYLCASSPVINQPQHFGDGTRLSIL.

The table lists this clonotype with many counts. The chain employs TRBV7-2 and TRBJ2-5; TRBD1 might be the D (6 bases). Germline-derived CDR1 and CDR2 are SGHTA and FQGNSA. The CDR3 length is 14 residues. The V end lost 4 bases, the J end lost 5 bases, and 14 bases lay between the germline ends. CDR3 residues: CASSWVQGWETQYF. As DNA, the CDR3 is TGTGCCAGCAGCTGGGTACAGGGCTGGGAGACCCAGTACTTC.

The V and J genes are TRBV28 and TRBJ1-4; 7 bases match TRBD1. V shed 2 bases and J 8 bases; nucleotides not matched to a gene: 5. The length of the CDR3 is 14 residues. The germline CDR1 and CDR2 sequences are MDHEN and SYDVKM. CDR3 sequence: CASSLQGGREKLFF. DNA of the CDR3: TGTGCCAGCAGTTTACAGGGGGGGAGAGAAAAACTGTTTTTT.

This clonotype was recorded at least ten times. The rearrangement uses TRBV20-1 and TRBJ1-6, with 8 bases identical to TRBD1. Per the germline V gene, CDR1 is DFQATT and CDR2 is SNEGSKA (reference sequence). The CDR3 runs to 14 residues. Unmatched junction bases numbered 8, after V lost 6 bases and J lost 7 bases. Here the CDR3 reads CSASPGTGNSPLHF. CDR3 nucleotides: TGCAGTGCGAGTCCCGGGACAGGAAATTCACCCCTCCACTTT.

The V and J genes are TRBV7-9 and TRBJ2-7; D not certain. The J call may be mistaken, given a closer DNA end match to TRBJ2-1. The V gene's germline CDR1 is SEHNR and CDR2 FQNEAQ (reference sequence). The CDR3 has 16 amino acids. CDR3 sequence: CASSQDSGRQHNEQFF. The CDR3 bases are TGTGCCAGCAGCCAAGATTCAGGTCGGCAGCACAATGAGCAGTTCTTC.

Details on this clonotype: This may be a read error, as it is one base from a much larger clone. The V call is TRBV2, the J call TRBJ2-5; D call uncertain. Germline V gives CDR1 SNHLY, CDR2 FYNNEI. CDR3 length: 13 residues. The CDR3 region is CAGSQVVRETQYF. DNA for the CDR3: TGTGCCGGCAGCCAAGTGGTTCGAGAGACCCAGTACTTC.

The chain has TRBV25-1 and TRBJ2-2; TRBD1 matches 9 bases. In germline, CDR1 is MGHDK, CDR2 SYGVNS. CDR3 size: 14 residues. The J segment lost 6 bases and the V segment lost 5 bases, leaving 4 bases of the junction unmatched. CDR3 DNA: TGTGCCAGCAGTTATAACAGGGGGCCCGGGGAGCTGTTTTTT. This encodes CASSYNRGPGELFF.

The gene calls are TRBV20-1 and TRBJ1-2, with 8 bases aligning to TRBD1. The germline CDR1 and CDR2 sequences are DFQATT and SNEGSKA (reference sequence). The CDR3 runs to 14 residues. For the CDR3, the DNA is TGCAGGCCCTACGGACAGGGAGGCGCCTTTGGCTACACCTTC. It codes for CRPYGQGGAFGYTF.

In its sample, this clonotype was seen many times. The V call is TRBV12-3 or TRBV12-4, the J call TRBJ2-7; no clear D gene. The V end lost 2 bases, the J end lost 4 bases, and 3 bases lay between the germline ends. This CDR3 is 11 amino acids long. The CDR3 coding sequence is TGTGCCAGCAGTTTACAGTACGAGCAGTACTTC. Its translation is CASSLQYEQYF.

This clonotype was found a few times. This chain joins TRBV28 and TRBJ1-1; no reliable D call. V was cut by 4 bases and J by 1 base, with 13 bases left in between. This CDR3 is built from 15 residues. Germline lookup yields CDR1 MDHEN and CDR2 SYDVKM. In DNA, the CDR3 is TGTGCCAGCAGTTCCATTTTCCACGCGAACACTGAAGCTTTCTTT. Protein: CASSSIFHANTEAFF.